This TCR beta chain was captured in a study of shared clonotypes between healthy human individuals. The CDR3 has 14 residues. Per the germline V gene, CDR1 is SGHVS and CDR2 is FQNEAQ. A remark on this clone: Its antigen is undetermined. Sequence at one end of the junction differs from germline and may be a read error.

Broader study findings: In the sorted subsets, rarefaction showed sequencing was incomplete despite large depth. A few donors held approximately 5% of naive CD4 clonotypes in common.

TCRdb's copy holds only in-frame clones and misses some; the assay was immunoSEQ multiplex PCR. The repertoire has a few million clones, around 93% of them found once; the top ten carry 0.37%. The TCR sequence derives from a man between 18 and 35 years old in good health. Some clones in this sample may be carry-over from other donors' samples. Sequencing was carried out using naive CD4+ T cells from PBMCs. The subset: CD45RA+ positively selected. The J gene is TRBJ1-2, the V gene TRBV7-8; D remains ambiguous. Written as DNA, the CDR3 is TGTGCCAGCAGCCTAGCGGGTCAGGCCTATGGCTACACCTTC. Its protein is CASSLAGQAYGYTF.